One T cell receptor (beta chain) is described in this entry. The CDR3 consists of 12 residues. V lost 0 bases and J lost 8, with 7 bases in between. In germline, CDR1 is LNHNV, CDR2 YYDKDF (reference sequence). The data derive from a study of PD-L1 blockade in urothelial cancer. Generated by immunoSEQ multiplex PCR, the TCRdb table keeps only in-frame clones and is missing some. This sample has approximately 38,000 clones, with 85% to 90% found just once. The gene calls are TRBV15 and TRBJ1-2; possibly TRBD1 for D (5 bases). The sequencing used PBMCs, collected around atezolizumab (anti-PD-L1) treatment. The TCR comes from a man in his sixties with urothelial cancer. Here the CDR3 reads CATSRDRVGYTF. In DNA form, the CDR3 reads TGTGCCACCAGCAGAGACAGGGTCGGCTACACCTTC. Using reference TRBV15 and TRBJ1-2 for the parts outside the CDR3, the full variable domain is DAMVIQNPRYQVTQFGKPVTLSCSQTLNHNVMYWYQQKSSQAPKLLFHYYDKDFNNEADTPDNFQSRRPNTSFCFLDIRSPGLGDTAMYLCATSRDRVGYTFGSGTRLTVV.